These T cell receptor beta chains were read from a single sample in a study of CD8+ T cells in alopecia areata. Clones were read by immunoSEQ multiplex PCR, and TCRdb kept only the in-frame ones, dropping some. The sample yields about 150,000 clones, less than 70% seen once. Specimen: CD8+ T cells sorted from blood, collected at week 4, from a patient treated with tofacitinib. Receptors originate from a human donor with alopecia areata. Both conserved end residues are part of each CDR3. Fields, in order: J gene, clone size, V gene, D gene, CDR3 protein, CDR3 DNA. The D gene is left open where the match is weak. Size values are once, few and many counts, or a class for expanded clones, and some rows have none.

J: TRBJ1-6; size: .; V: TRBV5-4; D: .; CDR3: CASSLQDSPLHF; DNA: TGTGCCAGCAGCTTACAGGATTCACCCCTCCACTTT
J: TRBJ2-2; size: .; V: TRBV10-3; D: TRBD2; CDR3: CAAGGASGAHTGELFF; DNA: TGTGCCGCCGGAGGGGCTAGCGGGGCTCACACCGGGGAGCTGTTTTTT
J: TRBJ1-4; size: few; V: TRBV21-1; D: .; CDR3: CASSPRGTGEKLFF; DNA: TGTGCCAGCAGCCCTAGGGGGACGGGTGAAAAACTGTTTTTT
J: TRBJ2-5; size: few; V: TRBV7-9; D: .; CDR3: CASRSGVGWEETQYF; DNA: TGTGCCAGCAGATCTGGTGTGGGCTGGGAAGAGACCCAGTACTTC
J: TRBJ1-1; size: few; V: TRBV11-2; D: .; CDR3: CASRPSGVPEAFF; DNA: TGTGCCAGCAGGCCCTCCGGCGTCCCTGAAGCTTTCTTT
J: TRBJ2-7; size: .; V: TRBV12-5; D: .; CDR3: CATGETYYEQYF; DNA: TGTGCTACCGGCGAGACCTACTACGAGCAGTACTTC
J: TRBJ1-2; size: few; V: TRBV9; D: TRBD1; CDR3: CASSADPRTGELNGYTF; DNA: TGTGCCAGCAGCGCCGACCCCCGGACAGGCGAGTTGAATGGCTACACCTTC
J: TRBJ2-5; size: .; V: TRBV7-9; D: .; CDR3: CASSFLQETQYF; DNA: TGTGCCAGCAGCTTCCTACAAGAGACCCAGTACTTC
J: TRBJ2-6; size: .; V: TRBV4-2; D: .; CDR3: CASSQETSFSSGANVLTF; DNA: TGTGCCAGCAGCCAAGAAACTAGCTTTAGCTCTGGGGCCAACGTCCTGACTTTC
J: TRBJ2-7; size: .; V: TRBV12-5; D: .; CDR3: CASGLALDGEQYF; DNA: TGTGCTAGTGGTTTGGCGCTGGACGGCGAGCAGTACTTC
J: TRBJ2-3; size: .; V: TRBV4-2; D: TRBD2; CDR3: CASSPRTSGDPDTQYF; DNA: TGTGCCAGCAGCCCGCGGACTAGCGGGGACCCAGATACGCAGTATTTT
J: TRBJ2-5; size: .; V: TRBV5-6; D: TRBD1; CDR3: CASSFVTGRRTQYF; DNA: TGTGCCAGCAGCTTCGTGACAGGGAGACGGACCCAGTACTTC
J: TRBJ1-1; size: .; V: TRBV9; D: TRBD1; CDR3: CASGTGPRTEAFF; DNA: TGTGCCAGCGGGACAGGGCCTCGGACTGAAGCTTTCTTT
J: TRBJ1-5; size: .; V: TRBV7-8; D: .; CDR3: CASSLDWGRPQHF; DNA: TGTGCCAGCAGCTTAGACTGGGGAAGGCCCCAGCATTTT
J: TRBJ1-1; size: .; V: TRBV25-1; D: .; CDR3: CASSESGTWTEAFF; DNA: TGTGCCAGCAGTGAATCAGGGACTTGGACTGAAGCTTTCTTT
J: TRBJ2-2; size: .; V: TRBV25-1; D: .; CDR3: CASSTGGELFF; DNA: TGTGCCAGCAGTACCGGCGGGGAGCTGTTTTTT
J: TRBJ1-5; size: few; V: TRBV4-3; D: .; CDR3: CASSQDRGNQPQHF; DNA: TGCGCCAGCAGCCAAGATCGGGGCAATCAGCCCCAGCATTTT
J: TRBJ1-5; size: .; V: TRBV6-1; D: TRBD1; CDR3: CASSDRGENQPQHF; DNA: TGTGCCAGCAGTGACAGGGGGGAGAATCAGCCCCAGCATTTT
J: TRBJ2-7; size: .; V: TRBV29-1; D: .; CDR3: CSALSGIGNEQYF; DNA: TGCAGCGCCCTAAGCGGTATCGGCAACGAGCAGTACTTC
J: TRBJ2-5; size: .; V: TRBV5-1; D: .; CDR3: CASSLTSGETQYF; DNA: TGCGCCAGCAGCCTGACATCGGGGGAGACCCAGTACTTC
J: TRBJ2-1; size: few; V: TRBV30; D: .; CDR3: CAWGLYYNEQFF; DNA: TGTGCCTGGGGGCTCTACTACAATGAGCAGTTCTTC
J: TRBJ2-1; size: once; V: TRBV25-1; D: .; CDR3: CASRGHEQFF; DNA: TGTGCCAGCAGGGGGCATGAGCAGTTCTTC
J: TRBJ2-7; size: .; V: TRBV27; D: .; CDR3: CASSTSDRTVYEQYF; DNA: TGTGCCAGCAGTACCTCGGACAGAACGGTCTACGAGCAGTACTTC
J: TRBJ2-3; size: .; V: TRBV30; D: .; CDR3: CAWGSTDTQYF; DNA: TGTGCCTGGGGGAGCACAGATACGCAGTATTTT
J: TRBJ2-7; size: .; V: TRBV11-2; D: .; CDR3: CASSLDPGTPTYEQYF; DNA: TGTGCCAGCAGCTTAGACCCCGGGACTCCCACCTACGAGCAGTACTTC
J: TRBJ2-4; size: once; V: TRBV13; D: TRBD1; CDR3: CASSLTGLDIQYF; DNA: TGTGCCAGCAGCTTGACAGGGTTAGACATTCAGTACTTC
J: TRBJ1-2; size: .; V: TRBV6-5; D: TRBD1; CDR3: CASSQGADGYTF; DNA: TGTGCCAGCAGCCAGGGGGCAGATGGCTACACCTTC
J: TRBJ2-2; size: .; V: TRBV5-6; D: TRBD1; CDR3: CASSSDRGEGELFF; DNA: TGTGCCAGCAGCTCGGACAGGGGCGAAGGGGAGCTGTTTTTT
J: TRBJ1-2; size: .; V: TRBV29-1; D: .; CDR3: CSSGETYGYTF; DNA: TGCAGCTCAGGGGAGACCTATGGCTACACCTTC
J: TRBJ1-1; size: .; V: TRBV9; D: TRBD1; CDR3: CASSPGAGQGTEAFF; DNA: TGTGCCAGCAGCCCAGGCGCGGGACAGGGTACTGAAGCTTTCTTT
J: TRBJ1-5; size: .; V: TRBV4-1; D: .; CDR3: CASSQDNAGNQPQHF; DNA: TGCGCCAGCAGCCAAGATAACGCAGGCAATCAGCCCCAGCATTTT
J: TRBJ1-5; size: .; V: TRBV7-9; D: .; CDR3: CASSLGGARGQPQHF; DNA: TGTGCCAGCAGCTTAGGGGGAGCCCGGGGTCAGCCCCAGCATTTT
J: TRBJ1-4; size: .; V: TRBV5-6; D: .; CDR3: CASSWESSEKLFF; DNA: TGTGCCAGCAGCTGGGAGAGTTCCGAAAAACTGTTTTTT